This TCR beta chain originates from a study of cytomegalovirus exposure and HLA in healthy donors. The trim removed 0 bases at V and 8 bases at J, leaving 10 bases unmatched. Per germline, CDR1 LGHNA and CDR2 YNFKEQ. The CDR3 covers 17 residues. PCR involved 60 Vbeta and 13 Jbeta primers. Assay: immunoSEQ multiplex PCR; the TCRdb copy retains only in-frame clones and omits some. The sample shows under 250,000 clones, 81% of them seen only once. The J gene is TRBJ2-1, the V gene TRBV4-2; 10 bases map to TRBD2. The sample comprised PBMCs. This receptor was identified in a woman aged 55-69 years in good health and CMV-seropositive. The CDR3 DNA sequence: TGTGCCAGCAGCCAAGATGGGCCTAGCGGGAGCAAGGATGAGCAGTTCTTC. It translates to CASSQDGPSGSKDEQFF.